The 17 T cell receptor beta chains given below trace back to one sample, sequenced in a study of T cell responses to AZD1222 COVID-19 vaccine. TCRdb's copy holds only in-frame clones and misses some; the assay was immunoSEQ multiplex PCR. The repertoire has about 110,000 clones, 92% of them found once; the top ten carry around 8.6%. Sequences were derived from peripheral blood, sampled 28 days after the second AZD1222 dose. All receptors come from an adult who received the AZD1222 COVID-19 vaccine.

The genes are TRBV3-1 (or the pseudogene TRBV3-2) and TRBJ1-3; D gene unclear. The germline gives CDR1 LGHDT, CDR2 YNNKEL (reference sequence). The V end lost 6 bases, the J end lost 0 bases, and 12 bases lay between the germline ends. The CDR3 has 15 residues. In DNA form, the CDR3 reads TGTGCCAGCAGTGCTGACTGGAACTCTGGAAACACCATATATTTT. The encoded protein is CASSADWNSGNTIYF.

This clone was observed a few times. The CDR3 region is CASRPRTGEWETQYF. CDR3 in DNA: TGTGCCAGCAGACCCCGGACAGGAGAATGGGAGACCCAGTACTTC. The V and J genes are TRBV2 and TRBJ2-5; 7 bases line up with TRBD1. From germline, CDR1 is SNHLY and CDR2 FYNNEI. CDR3 length: 15 amino acids. Germline trimming cut 6 bases from V and 5 bases from J; bases unmatched to any gene: 12. Filled out from reference TRBV2 and TRBJ2-5, the complete variable domain reads EPEVTQTPSHQVTQMGQEVILRCVPISNHLYFYWYRQILGQKVEFLVSFYNNEISEKSEIFDDQFSVERPDGSNFTLKIRSTKLEDSAMYFCASRPRTGEWETQYFGPGTRLLVL.

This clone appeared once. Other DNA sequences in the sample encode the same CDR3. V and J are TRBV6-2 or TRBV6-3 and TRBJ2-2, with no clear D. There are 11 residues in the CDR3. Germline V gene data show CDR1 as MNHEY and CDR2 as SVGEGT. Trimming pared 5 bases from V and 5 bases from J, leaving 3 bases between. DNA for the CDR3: TGTGCCAGCAGTCGGACCGGGGAGCTGTTTTTT. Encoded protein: CASSRTGELFF.

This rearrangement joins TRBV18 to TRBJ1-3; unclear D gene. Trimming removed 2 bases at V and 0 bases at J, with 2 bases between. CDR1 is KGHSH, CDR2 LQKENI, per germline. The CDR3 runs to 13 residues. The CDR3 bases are TGTGCCAGCTCACCATCCTCTGGAAACACCATATATTTT. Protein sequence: CASSPSSGNTIYF.

For the CDR3, the DNA is TGTGCCAGCAGTCCTATGGGGATCCACACCGGGGAGCTGTTTTTT. It is translated as CASSPMGIHTGELFF. The chain joins TRBV28 to TRBJ2-2; D is undetermined. CDR1 and CDR2 (germline): MDHEN, SYDVKM. The CDR3 loop spans 15 amino acids. V lost 5 bases and J lost 3, with 13 bases in between.

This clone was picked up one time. CDR3 nucleotide sequence: TGCGCCAGCAGCCAAGATTATAGCACCGGGGAGCTGTTTTTT. It specifies CASSQDYSTGELFF. The V call is TRBV4-3, the J call TRBJ2-2; D not resolved. Trimming cost V 0 bases and J 4 bases, with 6 bases left between them. The CDR3 is 14 residues long. Germline loops: CDR1 LGHNA, CDR2 YSLEER.

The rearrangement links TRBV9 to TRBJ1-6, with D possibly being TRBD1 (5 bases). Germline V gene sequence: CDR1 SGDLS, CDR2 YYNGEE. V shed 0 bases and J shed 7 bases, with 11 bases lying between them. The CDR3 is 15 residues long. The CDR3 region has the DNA TGTGCCAGCAGCGTAGGGACACGGGCCAATTCACCCCTCCACTTT. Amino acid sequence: CASSVGTRANSPLHF.

The CDR3 bases are TGTGCCAGCAGCTTATCCCCCAACAATGAGCAGTTCTTC. Protein product: CASSLSPNNEQFF. V and J are TRBV11-3 and TRBJ2-1; D uncertain. Germline loops: CDR1 SGHNT, CDR2 YENEEA. The CDR3 is 13 residues long. V lost 2 bases and J 5 bases, leaving 7 bases between the germline ends.

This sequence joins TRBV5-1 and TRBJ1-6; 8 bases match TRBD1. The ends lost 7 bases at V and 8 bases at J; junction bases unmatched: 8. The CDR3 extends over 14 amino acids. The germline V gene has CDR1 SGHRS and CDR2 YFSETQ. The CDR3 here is CASGLGQGDSPLHF. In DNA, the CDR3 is TGCGCCAGCGGGCTAGGACAGGGTGATTCACCCCTCCACTTT. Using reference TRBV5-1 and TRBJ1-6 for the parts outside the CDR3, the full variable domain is KAGVTQTPRYLIKTRGQQVTLSCSPISGHRSVSWYQQTPGQGLQFLFEYFSETQRNKGNFPGRFSGRQFSNSRSEMNVSTLELGDSALYLCASGLGQGDSPLHFGNGTRLTVT.

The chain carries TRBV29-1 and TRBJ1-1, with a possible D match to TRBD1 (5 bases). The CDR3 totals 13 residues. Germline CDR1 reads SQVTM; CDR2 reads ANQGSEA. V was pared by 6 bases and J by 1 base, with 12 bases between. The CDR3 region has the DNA TGCAGCGTAGGTCCGGGGGGGAACACTGAAGCTTTCTTT. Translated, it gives CSVGPGGNTEAFF.

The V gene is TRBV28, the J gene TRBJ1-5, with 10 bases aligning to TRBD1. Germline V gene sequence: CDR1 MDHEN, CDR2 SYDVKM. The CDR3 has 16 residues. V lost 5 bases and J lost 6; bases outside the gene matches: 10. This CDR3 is CASSPGTGASVQPQHF. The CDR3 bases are TGTGCCAGCAGTCCCGGGACAGGGGCCAGTGTTCAGCCCCAGCATTTT.

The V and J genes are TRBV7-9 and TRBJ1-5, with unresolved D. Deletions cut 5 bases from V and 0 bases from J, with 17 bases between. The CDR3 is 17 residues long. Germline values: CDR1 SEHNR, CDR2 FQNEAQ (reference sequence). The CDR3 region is CASSDTRHSYSNQPQHF. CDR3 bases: TGTGCCAGCAGCGACACCAGGCACAGTTATAGCAATCAGCCCCAGCATTTT.

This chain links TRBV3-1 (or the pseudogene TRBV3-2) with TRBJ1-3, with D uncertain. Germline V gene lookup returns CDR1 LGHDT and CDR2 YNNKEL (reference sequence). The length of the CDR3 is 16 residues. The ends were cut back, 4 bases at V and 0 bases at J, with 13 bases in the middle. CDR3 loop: CASSPAVGSSGNTIYF. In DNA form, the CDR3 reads TGTGCCAGCAGCCCCGCTGTAGGCAGCTCTGGAAACACCATATATTTT.

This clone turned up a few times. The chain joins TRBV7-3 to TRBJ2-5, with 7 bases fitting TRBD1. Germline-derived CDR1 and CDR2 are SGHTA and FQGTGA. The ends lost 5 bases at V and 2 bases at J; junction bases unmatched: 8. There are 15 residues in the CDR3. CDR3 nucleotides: TGTGCCAGCAGCCTACAACCGGGACAGCAAGAGACCCAGTACTTC. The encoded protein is CASSLQPGQQETQYF.

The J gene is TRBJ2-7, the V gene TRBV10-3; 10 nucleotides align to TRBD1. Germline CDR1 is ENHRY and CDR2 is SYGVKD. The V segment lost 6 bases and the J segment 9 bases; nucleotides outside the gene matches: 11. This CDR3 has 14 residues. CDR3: CAISPGQGNDGQYF. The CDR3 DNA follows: TGTGCCATCAGCCCGGGACAGGGGAACGACGGGCAGTACTTC.

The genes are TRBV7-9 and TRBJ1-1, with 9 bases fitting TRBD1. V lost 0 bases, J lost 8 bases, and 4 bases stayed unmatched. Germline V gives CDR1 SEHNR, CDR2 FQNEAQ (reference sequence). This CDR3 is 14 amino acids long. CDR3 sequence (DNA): TGTGCCAGCAGCTTAGCAGAGGGGACAGGGGAAGCTTTCTTT. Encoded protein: CASSLAEGTGEAFF.

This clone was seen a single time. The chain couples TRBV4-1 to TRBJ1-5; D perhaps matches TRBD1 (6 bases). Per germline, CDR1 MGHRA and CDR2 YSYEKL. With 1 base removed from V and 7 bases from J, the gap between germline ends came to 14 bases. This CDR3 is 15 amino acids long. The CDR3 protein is CASSQVRGGWQPQHF. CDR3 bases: TGCGCCAGCAGCCAAGTCCGGGGGGGCTGGCAGCCCCAGCATTTT.